The entry below describes one TCR beta chain. This entry comes from a study of blood T cell repertoires in COVID-19. This CDR3 has 17 residues. From germline, CDR1 is SGHTS and CDR2 YDEGEE. With V trimmed by 1 base and J by 1 base, 6 bases remained unmatched. In the authors' methods: It was from reference gene primer amplification that nucleated cell counts were estimated. Profiling relied on immunoSEQ multiplex PCR, and the TCRdb table lists in-frame clones only, not all of them. V, J and clone size are taken as reported in that table, and D and trimming were inferred from the DNA itself. The table records approximately 150,000 clones, 85% to 90% of them present only once.

The rearrangement links TRBV5-8 to TRBJ2-7, with 12 bases fitting TRBD2. Source material: peripheral blood. The sequence was obtained from a woman in her sixties or seventies with active COVID-19. CDR3 sequence: CASSLLPLAGGSYEQYF. The CDR3 nucleotides read TGTGCCAGCAGCTTGCTCCCGCTAGCGGGGGGGTCCTACGAGCAGTACTTC.